One and the same sample provided the 12 T cell receptor beta chains below, sequenced in a study of regulatory T cells in long-lasting Graves disease. Assembly of TCR beta libraries relied on iRepertoire HTBI primers together with Arm-PCR of CDR3 regions. TCRdb processed the multiplex PCR reads anew with MiXCR; each CDR3 protein has one entry. The data contain about 360,000 distinct CDR3 sequences, about 16% of them seen just once; the ten biggest clones take up around 20%. Sample time point: newly diagnosed GD, antithyroid drugs for less than 3 months. Isolated PBMC RNA provided the starting material for the TCR library. In addition, the sample was reused for a study of T cells in Graves' hyperthyroidism and ophthalmopathy.

The input for sequencing was peripheral blood mononuclear cells (PBMCs), taken at new diagnosis, from a patient treated with antithyroid drugs. These TCRs come from a woman under 30 with Graves disease.

This clonotype was seen at least ten times. The rearrangement links TRBV6-5 to TRBJ1-6, with D possibly matching TRBD1 (6 bases). The germline CDR1 and CDR2 sequences are MNHEY and SVGAGI. The CDR3 length is 19 residues. V was shortened by 0 bases and J by 2 bases, with 17 bases between the two germline ends. The CDR3: CASSYSRTAQDAYNSPLHF. The DNA of the CDR3 is TGTGCCAGCAGTTACTCGAGGACAGCCCAAGATGCCTATAATTCACCCCTCCACTTT.

V is TRBV27 and J is TRBJ2-2; D remains ambiguous. Looked up from germline, CDR1 is MNHEY and CDR2 is SMNVEV (reference sequence). The CDR3 covers 12 residues. V was clipped by 6 bases and J by 9 bases, with 11 bases between them. CDR3 sequence (DNA): TGTGCCAGCAGCACTATAGGCAGGGAGCTGTTTTTT. It yields the protein CASSTIGRELFF.

This clonotype has at least ten counts. The rearrangement joins TRBV7-9 to TRBJ2-3; 13 bases align to TRBD2. There are 15 residues in the CDR3. The germline V gene encodes CDR1 SEHNR and CDR2 FQNEAQ (reference sequence). The V segment lost 6 bases and the J segment 4 bases; nucleotides outside the gene matches: 4. The CDR3 spells CASSRTSGSADTQYF. The CDR3 DNA reads as TGTGCCAGCAGTCGGACTAGCGGGAGTGCAGATACGCAGTATTTT.

This clonotype was observed a handful of times. The V call is TRBV5-5, the J call TRBJ1-3, with a possible D match to TRBD1 (6 bases). This CDR3 contains 15 residues. V lost 5 bases, J lost 0 bases, and 12 bases lay in between. CDR1 SGHKS and CDR2 YYEKEE come from the germline V gene (reference sequence). CDR3 loop: CASSNDRNSGNTIYF. In DNA form, the CDR3 reads TGTGCCAGCAGTAACGACAGGAACTCTGGAAACACCATATATTTT. The entire variable domain, with the rest obtained from reference TRBV5-5 and TRBJ1-3, is as follows: DAGVTQSPTHLIKTRGQQVTLRCSPISGHKSVSWYQQVLGQGPQFIFQYYEKEERGRGNFPDRFSARQFPNYSSELNVNALLLGDSALYLCASSNDRNSGNTIYFGEGSWLTVV.

This clonotype has at least ten counts. V gene TRBV6-1 combines with J gene TRBJ2-7, with 11 nucleotides matching TRBD1. This CDR3 is 15 amino acids long. V lost 9 bases to trimming and J lost 0 bases; unmatched junction nucleotides: 7. CDR1 is MNHNS, CDR2 SASEGT, per germline. CDR3 sequence (DNA): TGTGCCAGTGATAGGGACAGGGGGAGCTCCTACGAGCAGTACTTC. It yields the protein CASDRDRGSSYEQYF.

This clonotype has only a few counts. The junction shows a germline mismatch at one end, possibly a read error. V usage is TRBV30 and J usage is TRBJ2-3; TRBD2 aligns across 7 bases. CDR1 GTSNPN and CDR2 SVGIG come from the germline V gene (reference sequence). The length of the CDR3 is 15 residues. The CDR3 DNA sequence: TGTGCCCGGAGTGTACGGGGACTACTAGGTAACTCAGTGATTTTT. Amino acids: CARSVRGLLGNSVIF.

Regarding this clonotype: The conserved phenylalanine or tryptophan is not found at the CDR3 terminus, so this likely reflects a read error. The J gene is TRBJ2-5, the V gene TRBV20-1; D unresolved. The CDR3 has 17 amino acids. Germline lookup yields CDR1 DFQATT and CDR2 SNEGSKA (reference sequence). V gave up 0 bases and J gave up 2 bases, with 19 bases separating them. For the CDR3, the DNA is TGCAGTGCTAGAGATCCCGAGGAGCCAACGTTACAAGAGACCCAGTACTTG. It specifies CSARDPEEPTLQETQYL.

This clonotype was counted a few times. This chain uses TRBV7-9 with TRBJ1-2; D perhaps matches TRBD1 (6 bases). CDR1 and CDR2 (germline): SEHNR, FQNEAQ (reference sequence). The CDR3 is 14 amino acids. V shed 1 base and J shed 5 bases, with 11 bases lying between them. The CDR3 reads CASSLVGGAYGYTF. For the CDR3, the DNA is TGTGCCAGCAGCTTAGTCGGGGGCGCTTATGGCTACACCTTC.

This clonotype has a count of ten or more. The rearrangement links TRBV2 to TRBJ1-2; no clear D. The CDR3 is 14 residues long. V lost 2 bases and J 2 bases, leaving 9 bases between the germline ends. Germline V gives CDR1 SNHLY, CDR2 FYNNEI. CDR3 amino acids: CASSELVSNYGYTF. DNA for the CDR3: TGTGCCAGCAGTGAATTAGTCAGCAACTATGGCTACACCTTC.

The V call is TRBV5-1, the J call TRBJ2-1; D is uncertain. The CDR3 length is 16 residues. V was pared by 0 bases and J by 7 bases, with 17 bases between. The germline gives CDR1 SGHRS, CDR2 YFSETQ. CDR3 bases: TGCGCCAGCAGCTTGGAATTCTCAACGGGTGGGAATGAGCAGTTCTTC. Residues: CASSLEFSTGGNEQFF.

In this sample, this clonotype turned up many times. V usage is TRBV27 and J usage is TRBJ2-3; D may match TRBD1 or TRBD2 (6 bases each). The CDR3 has 14 residues. From germline, CDR1 is MNHEY and CDR2 SMNVEV (reference sequence). Trimming cost V 10 bases and J 2 bases, with 16 bases left between them. CDR3 nucleotide sequence: TGTGCCACCTCGGGGGCGGCGTACACAGATACGCAGTATTTT. Amino acid sequence: CATSGAAYTDTQYF.

This clonotype was seen at least ten times. The chain is built from TRBV20-1 and TRBJ2-1, with D perhaps TRBD2 (6 bases). The ends were cut back, 6 bases at V and 9 bases at J, with 18 bases in the middle. Germline CDR1 is DFQATT and CDR2 is SNEGSKA (reference sequence). The CDR3 extends over 13 amino acids. As DNA, the CDR3 is TGCAGTGCCCAGTACCCCGGGGGAGTTGAGCAGTTCTTC. Its protein is CSAQYPGGVEQFF.